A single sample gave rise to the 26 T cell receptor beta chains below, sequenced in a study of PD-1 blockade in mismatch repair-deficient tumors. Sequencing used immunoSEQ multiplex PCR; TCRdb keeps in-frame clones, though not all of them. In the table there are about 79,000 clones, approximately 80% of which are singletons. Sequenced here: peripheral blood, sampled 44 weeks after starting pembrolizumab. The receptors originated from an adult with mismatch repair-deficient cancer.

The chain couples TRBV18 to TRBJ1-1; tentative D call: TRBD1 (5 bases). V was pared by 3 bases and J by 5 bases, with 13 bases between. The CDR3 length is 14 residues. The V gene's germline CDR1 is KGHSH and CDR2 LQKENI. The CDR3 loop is CASSPQAGHTEAFF. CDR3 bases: TGTGCCAGCTCACCTCAGGCAGGGCATACTGAAGCTTTCTTT.

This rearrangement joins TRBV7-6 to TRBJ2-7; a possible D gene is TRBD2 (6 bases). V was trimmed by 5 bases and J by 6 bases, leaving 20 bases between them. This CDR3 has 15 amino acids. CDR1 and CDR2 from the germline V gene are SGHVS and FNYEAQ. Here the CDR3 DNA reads TGTGCCAGCAGCCCGGGGACTTGGGACCCCTCCGAGCAGTACTTC. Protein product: CASSPGTWDPSEQYF.

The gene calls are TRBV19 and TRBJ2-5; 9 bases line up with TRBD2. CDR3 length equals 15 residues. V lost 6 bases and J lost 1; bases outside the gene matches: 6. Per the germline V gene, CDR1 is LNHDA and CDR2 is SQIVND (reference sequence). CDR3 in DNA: TGTGCCAGTAGCTCGACTAGCGGTCTCCAAGAGACCCAGTACTTC. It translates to CASSSTSGLQETQYF.

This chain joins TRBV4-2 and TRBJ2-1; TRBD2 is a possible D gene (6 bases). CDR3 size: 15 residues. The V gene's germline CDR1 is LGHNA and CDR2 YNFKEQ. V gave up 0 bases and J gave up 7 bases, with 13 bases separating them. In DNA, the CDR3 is TGTGCCAGCAGCCAAGATAGGTCTAGCGCGAATGAGCAGTTCTTC. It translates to CASSQDRSSANEQFF.

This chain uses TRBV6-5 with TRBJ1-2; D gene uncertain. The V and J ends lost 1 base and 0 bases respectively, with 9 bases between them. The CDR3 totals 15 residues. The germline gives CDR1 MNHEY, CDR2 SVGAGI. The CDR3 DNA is TGTGCCAGCAGTTACTTTGATGGTTCTAACTATGGCTACACCTTC. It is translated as CASSYFDGSNYGYTF.

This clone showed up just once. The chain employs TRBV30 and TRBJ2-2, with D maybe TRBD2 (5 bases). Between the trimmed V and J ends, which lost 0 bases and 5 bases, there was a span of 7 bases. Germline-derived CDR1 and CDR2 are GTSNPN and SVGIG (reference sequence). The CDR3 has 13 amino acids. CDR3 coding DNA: TGTGCCTGGAGTGTCTCGGGGACCGGGGAGCTGTTTTTT. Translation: CAWSVSGTGELFF.

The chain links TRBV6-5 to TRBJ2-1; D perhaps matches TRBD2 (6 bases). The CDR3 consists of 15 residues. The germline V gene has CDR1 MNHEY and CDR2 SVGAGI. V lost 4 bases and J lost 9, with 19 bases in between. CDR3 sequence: CASSSSGTDPPEQFF. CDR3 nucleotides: TGTGCCAGCAGTTCCTCCGGGACTGACCCCCCTGAGCAGTTCTTC.

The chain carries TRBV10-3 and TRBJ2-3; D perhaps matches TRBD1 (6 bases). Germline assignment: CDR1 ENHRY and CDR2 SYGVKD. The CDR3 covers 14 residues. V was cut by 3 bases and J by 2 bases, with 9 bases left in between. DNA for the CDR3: TGTGCCATCAGTGAAGGGGGAAACACAGATACGCAGTATTTT. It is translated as CAISEGGNTDTQYF.

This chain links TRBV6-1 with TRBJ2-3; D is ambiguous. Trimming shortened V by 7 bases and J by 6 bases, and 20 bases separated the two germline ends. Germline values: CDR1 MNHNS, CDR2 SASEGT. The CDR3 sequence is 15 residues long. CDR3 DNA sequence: TGTGCCAGCATCGGTCCAGCGACTCCATACGATACGCAGTATTTT. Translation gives CASIGPATPYDTQYF.

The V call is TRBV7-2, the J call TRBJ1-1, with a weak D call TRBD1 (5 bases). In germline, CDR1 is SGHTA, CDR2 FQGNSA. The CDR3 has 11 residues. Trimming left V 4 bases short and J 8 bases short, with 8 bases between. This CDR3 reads CASSWGLEAFF. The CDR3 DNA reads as TGTGCCAGCAGCTGGGGACTCGAAGCTTTCTTT.

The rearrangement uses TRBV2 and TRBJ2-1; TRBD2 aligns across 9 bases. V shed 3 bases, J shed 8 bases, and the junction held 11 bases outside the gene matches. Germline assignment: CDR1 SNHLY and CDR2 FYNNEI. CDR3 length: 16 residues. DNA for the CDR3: TGTGCCAGCAGTGATTGGTCTAGCGGGGCTTCTGATGAGCAGTTCTTC. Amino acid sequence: CASSDWSSGASDEQFF.

The CDR3 reads CAWGQGNNQPQHF. The CDR3 coding sequence is TGTGCCTGGGGTCAGGGGAACAATCAGCCCCAGCATTTT. The chain uses TRBV30 and TRBJ1-5; tentative D call: TRBD1 (6 bases). The CDR3 runs to 13 residues. Deletions cut 5 bases from V and 3 bases from J, with 11 bases between. Germline loops: CDR1 GTSNPN, CDR2 SVGIG (reference sequence).

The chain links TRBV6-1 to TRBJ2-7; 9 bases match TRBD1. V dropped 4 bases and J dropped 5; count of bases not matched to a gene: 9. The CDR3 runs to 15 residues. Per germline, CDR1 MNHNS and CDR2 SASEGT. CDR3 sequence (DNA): TGTGCCAGCAGTGTATCGGGACAGGGAATTCACGAGCAGTACTTC. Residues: CASSVSGQGIHEQYF.

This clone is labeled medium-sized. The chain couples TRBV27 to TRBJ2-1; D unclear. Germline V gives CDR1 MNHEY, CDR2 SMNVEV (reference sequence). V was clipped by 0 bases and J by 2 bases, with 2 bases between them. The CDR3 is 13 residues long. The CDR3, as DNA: TGTGCCAGCAGTTTATCGGCCTACAATGAGCAGTTCTTC. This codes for CASSLSAYNEQFF.

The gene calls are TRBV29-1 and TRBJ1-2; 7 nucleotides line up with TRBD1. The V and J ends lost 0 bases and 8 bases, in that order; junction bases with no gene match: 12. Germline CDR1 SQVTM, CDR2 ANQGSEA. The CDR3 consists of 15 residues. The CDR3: CSVEDMRGPQWGYTF. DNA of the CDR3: TGCAGCGTTGAAGATATGAGGGGGCCGCAGTGGGGCTACACCTTC. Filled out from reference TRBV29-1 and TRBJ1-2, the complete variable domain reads SAVISQKPSRDICQRGTSLTIQCQVDSQVTMMFWYRQQPGQSLTLIATANQGSEATYESGFVIDKFPISRPNLTFSTLTVSNMSPEDSSIYLCSVEDMRGPQWGYTFGSGTRLTVV.

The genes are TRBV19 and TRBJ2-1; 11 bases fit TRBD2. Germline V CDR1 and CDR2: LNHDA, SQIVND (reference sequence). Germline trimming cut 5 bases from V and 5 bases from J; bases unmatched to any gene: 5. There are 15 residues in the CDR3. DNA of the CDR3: TGTGCCAGTAGTTACATAGCGGGAGGGGACAATGAGCAGTTCTTC. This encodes CASSYIAGGDNEQFF.

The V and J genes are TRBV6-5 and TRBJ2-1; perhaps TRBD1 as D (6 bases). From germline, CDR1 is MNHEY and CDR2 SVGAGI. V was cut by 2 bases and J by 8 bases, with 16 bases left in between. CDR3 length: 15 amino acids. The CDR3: CASSYPSGARDEQFF. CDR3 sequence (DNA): TGTGCCAGCAGTTACCCCTCAGGGGCTCGGGATGAGCAGTTCTTC.

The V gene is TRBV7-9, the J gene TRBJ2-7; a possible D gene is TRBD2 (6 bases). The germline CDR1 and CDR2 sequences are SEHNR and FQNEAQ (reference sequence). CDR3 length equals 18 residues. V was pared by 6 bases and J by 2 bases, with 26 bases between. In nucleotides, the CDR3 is TGTGCCAGCAGTCCCCTTACCGGGGGACCGCAACTAGCCTACGAGCAGTACTTC. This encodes CASSPLTGGPQLAYEQYF.

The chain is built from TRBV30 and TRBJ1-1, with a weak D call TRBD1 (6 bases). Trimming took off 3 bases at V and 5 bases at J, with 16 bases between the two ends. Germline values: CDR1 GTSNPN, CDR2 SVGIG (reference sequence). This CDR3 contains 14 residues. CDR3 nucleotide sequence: TGTGCCTGGAGGTCTTGGGGCGACAGGACTGAAGCTTTCTTT. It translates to CAWRSWGDRTEAFF.

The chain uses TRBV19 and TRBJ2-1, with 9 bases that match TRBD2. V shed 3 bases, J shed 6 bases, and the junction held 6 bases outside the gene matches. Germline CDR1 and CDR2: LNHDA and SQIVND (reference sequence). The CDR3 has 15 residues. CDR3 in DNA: TGTGCCAGTAGTATGAGTCTAGCGGGACTCAATGAGCAGTTCTTC. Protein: CASSMSLAGLNEQFF.

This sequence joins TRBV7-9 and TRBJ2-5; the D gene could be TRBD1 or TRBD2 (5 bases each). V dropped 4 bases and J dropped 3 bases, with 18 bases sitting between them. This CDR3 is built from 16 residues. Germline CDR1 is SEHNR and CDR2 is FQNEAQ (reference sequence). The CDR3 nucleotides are TGTGCCAGCAGCTCATCGCAGGTGGGACCTAAAGAGACCCAGTACTTC. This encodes CASSSSQVGPKETQYF.

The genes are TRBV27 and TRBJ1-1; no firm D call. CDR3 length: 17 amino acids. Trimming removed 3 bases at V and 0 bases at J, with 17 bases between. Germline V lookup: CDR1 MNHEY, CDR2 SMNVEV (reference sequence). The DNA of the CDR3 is TGTGCCAGCAGTTTCCTCCCAGGCCGGGCGTTGAACACTGAAGCTTTCTTT. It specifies CASSFLPGRALNTEAFF.

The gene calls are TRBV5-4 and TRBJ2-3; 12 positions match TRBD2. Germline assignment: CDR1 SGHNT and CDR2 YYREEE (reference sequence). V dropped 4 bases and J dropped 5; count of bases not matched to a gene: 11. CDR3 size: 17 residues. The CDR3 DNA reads TGTGCCAGCAGCCTCGCTAGCGGGAGGGCGTCCGGAGATACGCAGTATTTT. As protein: CASSLASGRASGDTQYF.

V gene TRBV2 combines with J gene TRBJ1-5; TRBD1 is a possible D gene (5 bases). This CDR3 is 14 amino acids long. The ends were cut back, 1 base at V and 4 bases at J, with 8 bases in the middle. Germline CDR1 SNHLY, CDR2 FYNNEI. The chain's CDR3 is CASSEEAGNQPQHF. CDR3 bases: TGTGCCAGCAGTGAAGAGGCAGGGAATCAGCCCCAGCATTTT.

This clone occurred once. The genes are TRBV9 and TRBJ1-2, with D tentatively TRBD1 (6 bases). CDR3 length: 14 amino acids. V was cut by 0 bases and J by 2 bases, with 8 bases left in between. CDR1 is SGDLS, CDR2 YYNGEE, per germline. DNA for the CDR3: TGTGCCAGCAGCGTAGGACAGGCAAACTATGGCTACACCTTC. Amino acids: CASSVGQANYGYTF. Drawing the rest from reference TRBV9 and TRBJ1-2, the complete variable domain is DSGVTQTPKHLITATGQRVTLRCSPRSGDLSVYWYQQSLDQGLQFLIQYYNGEERAKGNILERFSAQQFPDLHSELNLSSLELGDSALYFCASSVGQANYGYTFGSGTRLTVV.

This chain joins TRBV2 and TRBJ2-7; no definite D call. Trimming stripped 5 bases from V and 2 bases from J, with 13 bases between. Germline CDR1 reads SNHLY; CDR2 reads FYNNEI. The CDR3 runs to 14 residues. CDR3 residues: CASSIGRNAYEQYF. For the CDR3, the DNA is TGTGCCAGCAGTATAGGAAGGAACGCCTACGAGCAGTACTTC.